This TCR beta chain stems from a study of T-cell memory formation after mild COVID-19. There are many counts of this clonotype. Its antigen remains unknown. Study results and limitations: The second-wave clones peaking on day 37 were not confirmed as SARS-CoV-2-specific. Detection of some responders pre-infection suggested pre-existing cross-reactive memory T cells participated.

TCRdb re-called the 5' RACE reads through MiXCR, storing one row per CDR3 protein. The sample lists about 35,000 distinct CDR3 sequences, around 21% occurring once. The CDR3 is 11 amino acids. The V gene lost 5 bases and the J gene lost 7 bases, with 8 bases spanning the gap. Sequences were obtained from PBMCs or a T cell subset sorted from them (not recorded which). This TCR derives from an adult who had mild COVID-19 (a few samples of this study predate the infection). Cell type and time point are not known. V is TRBV12-3 or TRBV12-4 and J is TRBJ1-1; D call uncertain. The CDR3 DNA follows: TGTGCCAGCAGTGCTTCAGTTGAAGCTTTCTTT. Encoded protein: CASSASVEAFF.